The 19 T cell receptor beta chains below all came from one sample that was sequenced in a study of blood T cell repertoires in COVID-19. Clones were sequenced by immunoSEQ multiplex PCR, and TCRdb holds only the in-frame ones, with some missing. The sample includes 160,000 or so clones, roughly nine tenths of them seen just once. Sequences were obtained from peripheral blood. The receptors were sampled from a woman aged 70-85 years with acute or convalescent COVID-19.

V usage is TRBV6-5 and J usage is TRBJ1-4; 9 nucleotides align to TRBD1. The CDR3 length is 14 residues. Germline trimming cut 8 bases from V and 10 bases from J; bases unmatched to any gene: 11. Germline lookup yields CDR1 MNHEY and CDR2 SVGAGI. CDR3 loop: CASGMDRGTRKLFF. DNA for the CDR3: TGTGCCAGCGGCATGGACAGGGGTACTCGAAAACTGTTTTTT.

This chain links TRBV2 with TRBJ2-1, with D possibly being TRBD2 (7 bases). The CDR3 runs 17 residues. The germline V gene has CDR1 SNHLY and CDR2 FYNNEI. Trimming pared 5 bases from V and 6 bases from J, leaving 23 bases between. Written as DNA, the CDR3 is TGTGCCAGCAGTCTACAAAGGGGGGGAGGTATCCCCAATGAGCAGTTCTTC. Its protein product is CASSLQRGGGIPNEQFF.

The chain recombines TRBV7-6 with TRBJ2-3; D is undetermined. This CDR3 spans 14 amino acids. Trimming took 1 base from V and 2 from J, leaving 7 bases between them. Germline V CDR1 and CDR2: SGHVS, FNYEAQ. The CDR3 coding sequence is TGTGCCAGCAGCTTAGGGCAGGTCACAGATACGCAGTATTTT. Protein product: CASSLGQVTDTQYF.

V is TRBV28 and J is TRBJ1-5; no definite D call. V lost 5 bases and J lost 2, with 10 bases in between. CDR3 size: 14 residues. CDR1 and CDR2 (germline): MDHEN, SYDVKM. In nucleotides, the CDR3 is TGTGCCAGCAGTAGAGGTTACCGCAATCAGCCCCAGCATTTT. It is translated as CASSRGYRNQPQHF.

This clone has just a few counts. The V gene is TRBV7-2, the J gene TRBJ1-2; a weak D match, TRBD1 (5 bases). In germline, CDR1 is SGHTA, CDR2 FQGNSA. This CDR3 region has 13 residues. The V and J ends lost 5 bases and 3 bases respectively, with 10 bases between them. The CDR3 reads CASSRDSDYGYTF. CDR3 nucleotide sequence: TGTGCCAGCAGCCGGGACTCGGACTATGGCTACACCTTC.

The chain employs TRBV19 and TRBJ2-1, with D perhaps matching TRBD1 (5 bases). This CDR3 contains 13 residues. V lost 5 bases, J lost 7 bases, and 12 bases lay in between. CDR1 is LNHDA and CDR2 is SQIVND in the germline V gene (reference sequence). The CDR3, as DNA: TGTGCCAGTAGTCCCCGGACACGGAATGAGCAGTTCTTC. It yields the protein CASSPRTRNEQFF.

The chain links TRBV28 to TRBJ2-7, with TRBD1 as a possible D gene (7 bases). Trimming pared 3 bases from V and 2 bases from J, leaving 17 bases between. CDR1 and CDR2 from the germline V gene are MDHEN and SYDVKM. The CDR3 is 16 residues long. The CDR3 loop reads CASSFQGGQKTYEQYF. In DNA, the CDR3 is TGTGCCAGCAGTTTTCAGGGGGGACAGAAAACCTACGAGCAGTACTTC. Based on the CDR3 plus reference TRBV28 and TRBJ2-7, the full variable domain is DVKVTQSSRYLVKRTGEKVFLECVQDMDHENMFWYRQDPGLGLRLIYFSYDVKMKEKGDIPEGYSVSREKKERFSLILESASTNQTSMYLCASSFQGGQKTYEQYFGPGTRLTVT.

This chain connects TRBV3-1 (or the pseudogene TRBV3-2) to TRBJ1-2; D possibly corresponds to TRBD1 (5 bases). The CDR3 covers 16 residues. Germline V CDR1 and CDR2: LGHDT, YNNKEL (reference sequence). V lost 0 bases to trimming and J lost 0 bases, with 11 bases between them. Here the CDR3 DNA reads TGTGCCAGCAGCCAAGATTGGGGGAGGGCTAACTATGGCTACACCTTC. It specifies CASSQDWGRANYGYTF.

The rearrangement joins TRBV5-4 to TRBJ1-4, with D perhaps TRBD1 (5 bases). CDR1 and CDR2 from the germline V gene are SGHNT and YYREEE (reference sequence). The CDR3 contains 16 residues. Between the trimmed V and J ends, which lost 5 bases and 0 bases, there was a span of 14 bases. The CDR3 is CASSRGADATNEKLFF. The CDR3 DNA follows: TGTGCCAGCAGTCGTGGGGCCGACGCAACTAATGAAAAACTGTTTTTT.

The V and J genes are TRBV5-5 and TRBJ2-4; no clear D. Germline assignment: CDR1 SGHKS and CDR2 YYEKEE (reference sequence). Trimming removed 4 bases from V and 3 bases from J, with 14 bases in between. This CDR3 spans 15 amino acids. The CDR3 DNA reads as TGTGCCAGCAGCCTGTTGGAGAGCCACAAAAACATTCAGTACTTC. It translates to CASSLLESHKNIQYF. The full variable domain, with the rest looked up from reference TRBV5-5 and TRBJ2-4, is DAGVTQSPTHLIKTRGQQVTLRCSPISGHKSVSWYQQVLGQGPQFIFQYYEKEERGRGNFPDRFSARQFPNYSSELNVNALLLGDSALYLCASSLLESHKNIQYFGAGTRLSVL.

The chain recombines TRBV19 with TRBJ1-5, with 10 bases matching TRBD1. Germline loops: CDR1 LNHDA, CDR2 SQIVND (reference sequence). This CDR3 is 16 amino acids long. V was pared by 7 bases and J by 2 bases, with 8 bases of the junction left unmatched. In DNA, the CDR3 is TGTGCCAGTAACACAGGGACAGGGGTTGGCAATCAGCCCCAGCATTTT. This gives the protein CASNTGTGVGNQPQHF.

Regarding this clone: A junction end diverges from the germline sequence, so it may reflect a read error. The CDR3 loop reads CAGSLGQNSNQPQHF. CDR3 coding DNA: TGTGCCGGCAGCCTAGGACAGAATAGCAATCAGCCCCAGCATTTT. The V call is TRBV6-2 or TRBV6-3, the J call TRBJ1-5, with D perhaps matching TRBD1 (6 bases). The CDR3 is made up of 15 amino acids. The germline CDR1 and CDR2 sequences are MNHEY and SVGEGT.

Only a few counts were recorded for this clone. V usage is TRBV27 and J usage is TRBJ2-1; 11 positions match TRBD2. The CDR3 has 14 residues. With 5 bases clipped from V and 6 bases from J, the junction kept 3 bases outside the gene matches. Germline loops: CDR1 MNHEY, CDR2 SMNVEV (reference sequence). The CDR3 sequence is CASSGGTSGNEQFF. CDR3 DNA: TGTGCCAGCAGTGGGGGGACTAGCGGCAATGAGCAGTTCTTC.

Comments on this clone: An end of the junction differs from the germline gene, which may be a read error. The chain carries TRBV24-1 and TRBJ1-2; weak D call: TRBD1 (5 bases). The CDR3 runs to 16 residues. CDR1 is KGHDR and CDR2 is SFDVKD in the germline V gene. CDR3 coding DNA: TGTGCCACCAGTGTCCCCCCTGGGGCCCTATTGGATGGGTACACCTTC. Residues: CATSVPPGALLDGYTF.

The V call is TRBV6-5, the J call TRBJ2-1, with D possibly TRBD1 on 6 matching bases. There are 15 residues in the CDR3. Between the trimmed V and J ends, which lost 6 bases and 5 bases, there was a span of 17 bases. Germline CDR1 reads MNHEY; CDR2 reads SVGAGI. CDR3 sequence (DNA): TGTGCCAGCAGCCGTAGTGACAGGAGGCACAATGAGCAGTTCTTC. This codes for CASSRSDRRHNEQFF.

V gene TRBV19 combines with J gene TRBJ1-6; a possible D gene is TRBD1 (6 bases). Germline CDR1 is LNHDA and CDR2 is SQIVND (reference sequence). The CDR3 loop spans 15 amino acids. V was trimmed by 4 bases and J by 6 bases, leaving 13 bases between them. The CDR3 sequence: CASSTGARTNSPLHF. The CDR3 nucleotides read TGTGCCAGTAGTACAGGGGCCCGAACTAATTCACCCCTCCACTTT.

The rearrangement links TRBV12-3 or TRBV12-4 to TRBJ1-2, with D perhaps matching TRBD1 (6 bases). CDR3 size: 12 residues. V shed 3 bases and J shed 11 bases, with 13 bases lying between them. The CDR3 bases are TGTGCCAGCAGTTTCGGGGGGCTAGAGTACACCTTC. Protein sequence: CASSFGGLEYTF.

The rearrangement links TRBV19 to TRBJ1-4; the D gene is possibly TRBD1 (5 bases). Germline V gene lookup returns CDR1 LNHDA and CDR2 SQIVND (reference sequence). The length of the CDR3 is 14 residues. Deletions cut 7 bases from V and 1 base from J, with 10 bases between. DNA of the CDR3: TGTGCCAGTAACCAGGGTCGAACTAATGAAAAACTGTTTTTT. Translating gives CASNQGRTNEKLFF.

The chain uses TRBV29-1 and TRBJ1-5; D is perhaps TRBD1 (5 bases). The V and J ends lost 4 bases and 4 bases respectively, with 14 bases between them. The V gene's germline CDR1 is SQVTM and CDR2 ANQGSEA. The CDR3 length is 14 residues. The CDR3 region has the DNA TGCAGCGTTGGGGGGGGGACTCAGAATCAGCCCCAGCATTTT. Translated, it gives CSVGGGTQNQPQHF. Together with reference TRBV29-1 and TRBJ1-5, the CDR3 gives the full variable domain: SAVISQKPSRDICQRGTSLTIQCQVDSQVTMMFWYRQQPGQSLTLIATANQGSEATYESGFVIDKFPISRPNLTFSTLTVSNMSPEDSSIYLCSVGGGTQNQPQHFGDGTRLSIL.